Listed below are T cell receptor beta chains from one sample, sequenced in a study of T cell repertoires in cytomegalovirus infection. These receptors' antigens are unknown. MiXCR, run by TCRdb on the reads, gives a single entry per CDR3 protein. Of 650,000 to 900,000 distinct CDR3 sequences listed, 30% to 35% are singletons. This specimen was cultured CD8+ T cells from PBMCs, taken from culture after CMV antigen stimulation. These receptors all come from a human donor in good health (CMV status not recorded). Some clones in this sample may be carry-over from other donors' samples. The CDR3 runs from the conserved cysteine through the conserved F or W. D genes are given only for firm matches. Size tells how often a clone was seen (once, few, many) or the class of an expanded clone, and some rows leave it out.

V gene	clone size	J gene	D gene	CDR3 protein
TRBV24-1	few	TRBJ2-1	TRBD1	CATSDPGQGFNEQFF
TRBV7-2	many	TRBJ2-1	-	CASSLVVTGPYNEQFF
TRBV2	few	TRBJ1-1	TRBD1	CASRTMDRTNTEAFF
TRBV2	-	TRBJ2-1	TRBD2	CASSDPIAGVYNEQFF
TRBV4-1	few	TRBJ1-1	-	CASSRGDFIEAFF
TRBV7-6	many	TRBJ2-1	TRBD2	CASSHPGGAFAYNEQFF
TRBV7-9	-	TRBJ1-2	-	CAGRLAYGYTF
TRBV5-1	-	TRBJ1-1	-	CANSTLRDTYEAFF
TRBV7-2	many	TRBJ1-5	-	CASSLQGVGYSNQPQHF
TRBV20-1	few	TRBJ2-7	-	CSARDRGVPPYEQYF
TRBV7-9	few	TRBJ2-7	TRBD1	CASSLWDSPYEQYF
TRBV7-6	many	TRBJ2-1	TRBD1	CASSLEYRDSSYNEQFF
TRBV7-6	many	TRBJ2-5	-	CASSFGGGETQYF
TRBV6-5	-	TRBJ1-3	-	CASSPMGVGNTIYF
TRBV20-1	-	TRBJ1-1	-	CSARDAKQGGEAFF
TRBV6-1	once	TRBJ2-2	TRBD2	CASSYGLRAGGPGELFF
TRBV6-5	-	TRBJ1-1	-	CASSYLTADGVDTEAFF
TRBV9	once	TRBJ2-5	TRBD2	CASSVEGGGAWETQYF
TRBV7-4	-	TRBJ2-1	-	CASSDRDAGYNEQFF
TRBV5-5	-	TRBJ1-1	-	CASSFPLNLTTEAFF
TRBV7-9	few	TRBJ1-3	-	CASSFPNKLNSSSGNTIYF
TRBV4-1	few	TRBJ2-4	TRBD2	CASSQDWEGRTKNIQYF
TRBV7-6	-	TRBJ2-5	TRBD2	CASSSGGVAGAKTQYF
TRBV27	few	TRBJ2-1	-	CASSLSLGSSYNEQFF
TRBV27	few	TRBJ2-2	TRBD1	CASSNRGRTGELFF
TRBV6-6	few	TRBJ1-1	-	CASSYSRAQASEAFF
TRBV27	-	TRBJ2-1	-	CASSLSGSLFF
TRBV7-8	few	TRBJ1-3	TRBD1	CASSPIKGGGGADSGNTIYF
TRBV6-5	-	TRBJ2-5	-	CASSRGPTSPTYF
TRBV2	-	TRBJ1-2	-	CATLAAGRNYGYTF
TRBV5-5	-	TRBJ2-1	TRBD1	CASSLRGQQHNEQFF
TRBV29-1	-	TRBJ1-1	-	CSVGGSGVAFF
TRBV12-3/TRBV12-4	-	TRBJ2-7	TRBD1	CASRLTGGLYEQYF
TRBV6-4	-	TRBJ1-2	-	CASSAGAIANYSYTF
TRBV10-3	few	TRBJ2-7	TRBD1	CAISDSRTGSQYEQYF
TRBV29-1	-	TRBJ1-2	-	CSVELRGTGYGYTF
TRBV20-1	-	TRBJ2-3	-	CSARGAGSTDTQYF
TRBV7-8	few	TRBJ1-4	TRBD1	CASSLYRGRSEKLFF
TRBV7-8	few	TRBJ1-6	-	CASSLVEGPPLHF